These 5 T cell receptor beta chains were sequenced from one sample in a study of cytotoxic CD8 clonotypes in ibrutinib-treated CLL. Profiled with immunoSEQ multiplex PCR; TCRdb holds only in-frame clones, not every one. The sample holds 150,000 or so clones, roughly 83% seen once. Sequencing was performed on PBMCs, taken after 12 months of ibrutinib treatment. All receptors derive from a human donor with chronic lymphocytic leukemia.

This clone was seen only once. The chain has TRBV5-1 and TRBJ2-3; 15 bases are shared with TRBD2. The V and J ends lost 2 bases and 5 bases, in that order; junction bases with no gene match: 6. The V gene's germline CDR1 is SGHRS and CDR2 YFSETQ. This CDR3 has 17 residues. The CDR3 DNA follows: TGCGCCAGCAGCTTACAACGGACTAGCGGGAGGGAAGATACGCAGTATTTT. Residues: CASSLQRTSGREDTQYF.

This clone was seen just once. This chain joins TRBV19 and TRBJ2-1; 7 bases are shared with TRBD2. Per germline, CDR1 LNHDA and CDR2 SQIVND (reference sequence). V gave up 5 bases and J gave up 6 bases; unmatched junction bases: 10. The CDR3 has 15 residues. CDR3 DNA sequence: TGTGCCAGTAGTGTGACTAGCCCCTTTGTCAATGAGCAGTTCTTC. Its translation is CASSVTSPFVNEQFF.

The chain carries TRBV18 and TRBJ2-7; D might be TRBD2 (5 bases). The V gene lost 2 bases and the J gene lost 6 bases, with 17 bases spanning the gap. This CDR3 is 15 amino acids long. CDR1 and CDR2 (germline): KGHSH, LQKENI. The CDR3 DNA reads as TGTGCCAGCTCACCAATGGCGGACTCCCTCGGCGAGCAGTACTTC. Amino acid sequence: CASSPMADSLGEQYF.

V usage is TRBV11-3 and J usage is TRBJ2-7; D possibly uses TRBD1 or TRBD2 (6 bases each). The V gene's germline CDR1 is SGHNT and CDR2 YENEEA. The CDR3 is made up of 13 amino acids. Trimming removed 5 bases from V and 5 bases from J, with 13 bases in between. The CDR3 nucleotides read TGTGCCAGCAGCCGCGGGACATTCCACGAGCAGTACTTC. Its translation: CASSRGTFHEQYF.

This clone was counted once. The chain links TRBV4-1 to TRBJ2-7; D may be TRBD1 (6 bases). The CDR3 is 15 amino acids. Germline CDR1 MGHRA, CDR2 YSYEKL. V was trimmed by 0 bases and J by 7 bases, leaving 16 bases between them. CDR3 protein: CASSQDRWQGYEQYF. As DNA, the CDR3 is TGCGCCAGCAGCCAAGATCGTTGGCAGGGGTATGAGCAGTACTTC.